The clone carrying this T cell receptor (beta chain) was counted at least ten times. As yet, its antigen is unknown. This record belongs to a study of glioma-infiltrating T cells. Study-wide background: Before surgery, glioma patients received dexamethasone for at most six days. Study-wide points: Patients with low tissue-blood divergence carried a signature set of shared blood CDR3 motifs. Above-expected tissue-blood divergence occurred in all gliomas, most in low-grade ones.

Using RNA template, CDR3s of TCR alpha and beta were amplified with iRepertoire arm-PCR. Input was 100-400 ng of tissue mRNA or PBMC total RNA. TCRdb redid the calling of the multiplex PCR reads with MiXCR, one entry per CDR3 protein. The sample has a few hundred thousand distinct CDR3 sequences, about two fifths seen once; the top ten hold about 11%. Germline loops: CDR1 MNHEY, CDR2 SVGEGT. Between the trimmed V and J ends, which lost 6 bases and 6 bases, there was a span of 24 bases. The CDR3 runs 16 residues. The material sequenced was glioma tissue, nonneoplastic brain tissue, or PBMCs (not recorded which). The TCR comes from a human donor with low-grade glioma or glioblastoma, undergoing nonglioma brain surgery, or in good health (not recorded which). V usage is TRBV6-2 or TRBV6-3 and J usage is TRBJ2-7; tentatively, D is TRBD1 (5 bases). In DNA, the CDR3 is TGTGCCAGCAGCCGCCCGGCAAGGGGATATTTACGCGAGCAGTACTTC. Translated, it gives CASSRPARGYLREQYF.